This T cell receptor (beta chain) was captured in a study of T-cell memory formation after mild COVID-19 (dated by TCRdb to the early 2020s). In the study overall: TCR sequence clusters from the two donors were found to be largely donor specific. In two donors, T-cell clones that expanded and contracted after mild COVID-19 were tracked by sequencing TCRalpha and TCRbeta repertoires over time. Two young, previously healthy adult volunteers made up the cohort, one male and one female.

Sequencing relied on an Illumina NovaSeq 6000. cDNA libraries for TCRalpha and TCRbeta were prepared by 5'RACE using constant-segment primers, with sample barcodes and unique molecular identifiers added. Trizol reagent was used to extract RNA from every sample. Amplification of the libraries took two PCR steps, and the second step added a second sample barcode plus Illumina TruSeq adapters. The libraries were sequenced on an Illumina NovaSeq using 2 x 150 bp paired-end reads. Concerning the study's data processing: Reads were demultiplexed and collapsed into UMI-guided consensus sequences with migec v1.2.7. Using mixcr v2.1.11, UMI consensuses were aligned to TRA and TRB V and J templates and then assembled into clonotypes. Expanded or contracted clonotypes were those called significant by both edgeR and NoisET, with noise models trained on biological replicates. For edgeR calls, the cutoffs were a false discovery rate-adjusted p below 0.01 and a log2 fold-change threshold of 1. As an exploratory analysis of dynamics, max-normalized trajectories of the 1000 most abundant clonotypes were examined with PCA combined with hierarchical clustering. Separately sequenced CD4+ and CD8+ repertoires were used to assign the CD4 or CD8 phenotype of responding clones. Using fastp at Q25 and MiXCR, TCRdb reprocessed the public reads and kept productive beta chains. Every distinct CDR3 protein forms one entry, paired with its most common genes and DNA. In this record, the V and J calls reflect TCRdb's handling and not the investigators' own analysis. This sample gives about 33,000 distinct CDR3 sequences in total; under 25% of them show up just once. The biggest ten clones account for less than 2% of the sample.

Ficoll-Paque density gradient centrifugation was used to isolate PBMCs. What the research found in general, with its limitations: The detection of some responding clones in pre-infection memory suggests that pre-existing cross-reactive memory T cells joined the SARS-CoV-2 response. Whether the second-wave clones peaking on day 37 were SARS-CoV-2 specific was not confirmed. Clones that contracted from day 15 to 85 showed balanced CD4/CD8 phenotypes, whereas a second wave of clones that expanded from day 15 to 37 leaned towards CD4+. The study included only a couple of mild cases, and larger cohorts that include severe cases with pre-infection samples were judged to be necessary. Contracting CD4+ clones turned up mainly in the CM and EM memory subsets, whereas EMRA was where CD8+ clones were enriched.

Concerning this clonotype: Its antigen has not been determined. No base qualities exist here, and no much larger clone lies one base off it.

The TCR was taken from an adult who had mild COVID-19 (a few samples of this study predate the infection). The sample titles of this study are shuffled in the database, so cell type and time point are left out. The sequenced material came from PBMCs or a T cell subset sorted from them (not recorded which).

The DNA sequence reads TGTGCCTGGAGTAAAGGGGCACGCAATCAGCCCCAGCATTTT. Translated, it gives CAWSKGARNQPQHF. Rearrangement joined TRBV30 to TRBJ1-5; TRBD1 could be the D gene, as 5 bases match. V is reduced by 2 bases and J by 2 bases, leaving a spacing of 10 bases between them. The germline V gene (reference sequence) gives CDR1 as GTSNPN and CDR2 as SVGIG. Inclusive of the bounding cysteine and phenylalanine, the CDR3 is 14 residues long. Only the CDR3 region is kept as DNA, spanning 42 bases read in frame from base 1.